This TCR beta chain was documented in a study of early T cells in non-severe SARS-CoV-2 infection. The wider study: Bulk RNA taken from unsorted whole blood was sequenced, leaving chains unpaired.

CDR1 and CDR2 (germline): KGHSH, LQKENI. V was cut by 3 bases and J by 3 bases, with 8 bases left in between. This CDR3 has 13 residues. The library protocol tagged individual cDNA molecules with unique molecular identifiers. A single record per CDR3 protein comes from TCRdb applying MiXCR to the 5' RACE reads. Of roughly 63,000 distinct CDR3 sequences listed, around 12% are singletons. The sequencing sample was made of whole blood. The V and J genes are TRBV18 and TRBJ1-2, with D unresolved. The sequence was collected from an adult who was a healthcare worker with PCR-confirmed SARS-CoV-2 infection or an uninfected control (not recorded which). CDR3 DNA sequence: TGTGCCAGCTCACCGCGCGGGGACTATGGCTACACCTTC. Its translation is CASSPRGDYGYTF.